This is a list of T cell receptor beta chains from one sample in a study of T-cell memory formation after mild COVID-19. TCRdb processed the 5' RACE reads anew with MiXCR; each CDR3 protein has one entry. The sample carries approximately 230,000 distinct CDR3 sequences, about a sixth recorded once. Sequenced input: PBMCs or a T cell subset sorted from them (not recorded which). The source is a man younger than 30 who had mild COVID-19 (a few samples of this study predate the infection). Cell type and time point are not known. Both conserved end residues are part of each CDR3. The D gene is left open where the match is weak. A row's size may be missing; if present it is once, few, many or a size class.

>.|TRBV15|TRBJ2-2|.
TGTGCCACCGGCCGGACTGTGAACACCGGGGAGCTGTTTTTT
CATGRTVNTGELFF
>TRBD1|TRBV2|TRBJ1-2|few
TGTGCCAGCAGGACCACAGGGGATGGCTACACCTTC
CASRTTGDGYTF
>TRBD1|TRBV11-3|TRBJ2-5|.
TGTGCCAGCAGCGGAGGGACAGGCGACGAGACCCAGTACTTC
CASSGGTGDETQYF
>.|TRBV7-2|TRBJ2-3|many
TGTGCCAGCCTCCAGGGAGCTAGCACAGATACGCAGTATTTT
CASLQGASTDTQYF
>TRBD1|TRBV20-1|TRBJ1-6|.
TGCAGTGCTAGAGCCGGGTGGACAGGCGCTTTTTCACCCCTCCACTTT
CSARAGWTGAFSPLHF
>TRBD1|TRBV4-3|TRBJ2-5|once
TGCGCCAGCAGCCAAGACTATCGGACAGGAGAGACCCAGTACTTC
CASSQDYRTGETQYF
>TRBD1|TRBV11-1|TRBJ1-6|few
TGTGCCAGCAGCGTAACCGGGACAGCCGGAGGTTCACCCCTCCACTTT
CASSVTGTAGGSPLHF
>.|TRBV28|TRBJ1-5|.
TGTGCCAGCAGTTTCAGGGCTAGCAATCAGCCCCAGCATTTT
CASSFRASNQPQHF
>.|TRBV25-1|TRBJ2-5|few
TGTGCCAGCAGTGAGAGTGGGCCAGGGAACTTCCAAGAGACCCAGTACTTC
CASSESGPGNFQETQYF
>.|TRBV7-3|TRBJ2-7|.
TGTGCCAGCAGTTTAGACTCCGGGACCAGCACCTACGAGCAGTACTTC
CASSLDSGTSTYEQYF
>TRBD1|TRBV10-3|TRBJ1-2|few
TGTGCCATCAGTGACTCCGGACAGGACGTCTATGGCTACACCTTC
CAISDSGQDVYGYTF
>.|TRBV12-3/TRBV12-4|TRBJ1-4|.
TGTGCCAGCAGTTTGGCCAGTTTGGGCGAAAAACTGTTTTTT
CASSLASLGEKLFF
>.|TRBV6-6|TRBJ2-6|.
TGTGCCAGCAGTGCCGAGGCCAACGTCCTGACTTTC
CASSAEANVLTF
>.|TRBV29-1|TRBJ2-1|few
TGCAGCGTTGGGAGGGGTGGGGGTGAGCAGTTCTTC
CSVGRGGGEQFF
>.|TRBV7-2|TRBJ1-5|many
TGTGCCAGCAGCTTAGCCTTGGGAGGCAATCAGCCCCAGCATTTT
CASSLALGGNQPQHF
>.|TRBV20-1|TRBJ2-7|.
TGCAGTGCTAGCTCTCCAGGGCGCGAGCAGTACTTC
CSASSPGREQYF
>.|TRBV19|TRBJ2-7|.
TGTGCCAGTAGTATCACAGGGATACCCTACGAGCAGTACTTC
CASSITGIPYEQYF
>.|TRBV7-9|TRBJ2-7|many
TGTGCCAGCAGCTTAGCGGGTCCCTACGAGCAGTACTTC
CASSLAGPYEQYF
>.|TRBV12-3/TRBV12-4|TRBJ1-2|many
TGTGCCAGCAGTTTAGGGTGGGAAGGCTACACCTTC
CASSLGWEGYTF
>.|TRBV5-1|TRBJ2-2|few
TGCGCCAGCCGCCGAGGAGGCTCCCCCGGGGAGCTGTTTTTT
CASRRGGSPGELFF
>.|TRBV24-1|TRBJ2-2|few
TGTGCCACCAGTGACAATGACAAAGGAGCGAACACCGGGGAGCTGTTTTTT
CATSDNDKGANTGELFF
>TRBD2|TRBV5-1|TRBJ2-3|.
TGCGCCAGCAGCTTGCCTAGCGGGGTGTGGGATACGCAGTATTTT
CASSLPSGVWDTQYF
>.|TRBV4-2|TRBJ1-5|few
TGTGCCAGCAGCCAAGATATCGGTGGACAGCCCCAGCATTTT
CASSQDIGGQPQHF
>TRBD2|TRBV9|TRBJ2-1|.
TGTGCCAGCAGCGGAGGTGAGGGGCGGGGGAGAGAGCAGTTCTTC
CASSGGEGRGREQFF
>TRBD1|TRBV18|TRBJ1-1|few
TGTGCCAGCTCGCCACCGGGACAGCTTTACGCTGAAGCTTTCTTT
CASSPPGQLYAEAFF
>.|TRBV7-9|TRBJ1-2|few
TGTGCCAGCAGCCAGAGGGGCCCGTTCCAGGATGGCTACACCTTC
CASSQRGPFQDGYTF
>TRBD2|TRBV20-1|TRBJ2-3|.
TGCAGTGCTAGAGGGCTAGCGGGGGGCTGGGATACGCAGTATTTT
CSARGLAGGWDTQYF
>TRBD1|TRBV20-1|TRBJ2-5|.
TGCAGTGCACCCCGGGACAGGGACCAGACCCAGTACTTC
CSAPRDRDQTQYF